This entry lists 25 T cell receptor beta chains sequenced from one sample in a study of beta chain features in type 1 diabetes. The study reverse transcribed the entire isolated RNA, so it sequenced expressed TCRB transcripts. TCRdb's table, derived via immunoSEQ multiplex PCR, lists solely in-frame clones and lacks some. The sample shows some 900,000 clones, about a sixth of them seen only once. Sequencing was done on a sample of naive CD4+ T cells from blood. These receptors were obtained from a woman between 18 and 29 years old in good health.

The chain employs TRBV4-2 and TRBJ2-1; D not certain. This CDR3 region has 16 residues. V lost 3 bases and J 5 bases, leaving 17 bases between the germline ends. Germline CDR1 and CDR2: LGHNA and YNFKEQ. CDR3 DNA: TGTGCCAGCAGCCATTATTGGGCCGGCCAAAACAATGAGCAGTTCTTC. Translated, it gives CASSHYWAGQNNEQFF.

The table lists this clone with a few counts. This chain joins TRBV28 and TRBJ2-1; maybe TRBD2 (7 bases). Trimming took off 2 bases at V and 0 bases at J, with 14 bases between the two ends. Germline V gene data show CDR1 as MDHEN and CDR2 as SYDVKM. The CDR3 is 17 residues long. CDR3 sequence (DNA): TGTGCCAGCAGTTTACCCGAGGGGGGGGTCTCCTACAATGAGCAGTTCTTC. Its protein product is CASSLPEGGVSYNEQFF.

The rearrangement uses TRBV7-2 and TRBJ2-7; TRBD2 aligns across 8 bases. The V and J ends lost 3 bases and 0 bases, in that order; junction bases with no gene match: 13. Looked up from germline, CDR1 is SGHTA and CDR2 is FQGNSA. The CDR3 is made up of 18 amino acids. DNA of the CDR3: TGTGCCAGCAGCTTTTCGTACAGCGGGAGCCGCAGCTCCTACGAGCAGTACTTC. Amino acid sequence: CASSFSYSGSRSSYEQYF.

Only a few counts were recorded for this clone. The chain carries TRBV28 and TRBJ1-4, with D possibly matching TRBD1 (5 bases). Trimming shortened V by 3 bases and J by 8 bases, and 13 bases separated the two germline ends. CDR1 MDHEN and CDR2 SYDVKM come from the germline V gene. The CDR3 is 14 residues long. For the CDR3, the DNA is TGTGCCAGCAGTTTCACAGGTGCTTGGGAAAAACTGTTTTTT. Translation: CASSFTGAWEKLFF.

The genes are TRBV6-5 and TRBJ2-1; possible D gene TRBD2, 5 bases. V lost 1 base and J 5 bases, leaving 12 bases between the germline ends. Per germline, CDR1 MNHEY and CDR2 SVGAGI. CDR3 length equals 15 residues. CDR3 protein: CASSYYGVENNEQFF. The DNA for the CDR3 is TGTGCCAGCAGTTACTACGGGGTCGAAAACAATGAGCAGTTCTTC.

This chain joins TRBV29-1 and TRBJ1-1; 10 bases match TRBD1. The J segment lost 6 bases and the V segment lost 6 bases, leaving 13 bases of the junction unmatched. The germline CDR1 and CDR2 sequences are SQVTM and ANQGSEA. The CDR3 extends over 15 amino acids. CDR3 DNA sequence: TGCAGCGTCAAGACAGGGGGCGGCATCATGCCTGAAGCTTTCTTT. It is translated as CSVKTGGGIMPEAFF.

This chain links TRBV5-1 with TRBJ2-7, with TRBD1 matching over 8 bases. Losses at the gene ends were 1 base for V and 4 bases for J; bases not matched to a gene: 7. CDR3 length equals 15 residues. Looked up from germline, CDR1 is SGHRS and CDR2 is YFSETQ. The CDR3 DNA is TGCGCCAGCAGCTTGTATATGGGACAGGCTTACGAGCAGTACTTC. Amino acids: CASSLYMGQAYEQYF.

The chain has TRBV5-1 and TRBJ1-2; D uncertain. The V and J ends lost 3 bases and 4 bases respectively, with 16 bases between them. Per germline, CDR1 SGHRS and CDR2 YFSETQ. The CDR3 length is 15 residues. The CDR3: CASSYLASASYGYTF. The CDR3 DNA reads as TGCGCCAGCAGCTACCTAGCCTCTGCTTCCTATGGCTACACCTTC.

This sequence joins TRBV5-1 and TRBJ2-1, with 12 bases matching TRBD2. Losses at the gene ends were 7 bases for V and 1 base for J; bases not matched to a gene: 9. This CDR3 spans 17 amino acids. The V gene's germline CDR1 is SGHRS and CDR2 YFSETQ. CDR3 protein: CASALPLAGGSYNEQFF. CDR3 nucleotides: TGCGCCAGCGCACTCCCCCTAGCGGGAGGGTCCTACAATGAGCAGTTCTTC. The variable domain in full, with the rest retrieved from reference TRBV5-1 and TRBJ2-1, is KAGVTQTPRYLIKTRGQQVTLSCSPISGHRSVSWYQQTPGQGLQFLFEYFSETQRNKGNFPGRFSGRQFSNSRSEMNVSTLELGDSALYLCASALPLAGGSYNEQFFGPGTRLTVL.

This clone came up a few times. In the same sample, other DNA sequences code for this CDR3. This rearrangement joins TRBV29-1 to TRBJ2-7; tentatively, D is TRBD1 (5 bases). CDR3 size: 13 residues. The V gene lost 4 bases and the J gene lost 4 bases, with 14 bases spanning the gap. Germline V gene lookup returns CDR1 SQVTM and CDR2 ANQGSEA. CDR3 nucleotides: TGCAGCGTTGGCCTTACGACAGCATACGAGCAGTACTTC. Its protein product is CSVGLTTAYEQYF.

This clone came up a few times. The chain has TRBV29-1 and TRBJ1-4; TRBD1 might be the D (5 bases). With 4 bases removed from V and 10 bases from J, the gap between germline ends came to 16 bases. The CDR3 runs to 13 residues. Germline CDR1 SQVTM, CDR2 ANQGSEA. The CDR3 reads CSVGEGFGRKLFF. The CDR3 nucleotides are TGCAGCGTTGGGGAGGGGTTTGGGCGAAAACTGTTTTTT.

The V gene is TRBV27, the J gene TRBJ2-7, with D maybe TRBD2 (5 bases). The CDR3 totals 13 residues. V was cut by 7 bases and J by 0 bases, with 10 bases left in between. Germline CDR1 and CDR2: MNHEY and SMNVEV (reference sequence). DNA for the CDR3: TGTGCCAGCACCCCAGCGGACTCCTACGAGCAGTACTTC. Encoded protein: CASTPADSYEQYF.

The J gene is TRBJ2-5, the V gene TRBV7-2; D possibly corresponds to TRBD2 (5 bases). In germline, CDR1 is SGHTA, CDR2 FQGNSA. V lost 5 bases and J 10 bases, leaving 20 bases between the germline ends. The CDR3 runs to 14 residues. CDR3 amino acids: CASSPAIRLRDQYF. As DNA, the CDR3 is TGTGCCAGCAGCCCGGCCATCCGCCTGAGGGACCAGTACTTC.

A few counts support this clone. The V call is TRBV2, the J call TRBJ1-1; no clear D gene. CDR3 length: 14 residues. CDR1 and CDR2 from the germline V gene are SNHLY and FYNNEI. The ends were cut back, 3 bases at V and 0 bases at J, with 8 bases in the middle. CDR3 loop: CASSDVSLNTEAFF. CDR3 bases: TGTGCCAGCAGTGATGTCAGTTTGAACACTGAAGCTTTCTTT. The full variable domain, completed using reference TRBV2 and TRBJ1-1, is EPEVTQTPSHQVTQMGQEVILRCVPISNHLYFYWYRQILGQKVEFLVSFYNNEISEKSEIFDDQFSVERPDGSNFTLKIRSTKLEDSAMYFCASSDVSLNTEAFFGQGTRLTVV.

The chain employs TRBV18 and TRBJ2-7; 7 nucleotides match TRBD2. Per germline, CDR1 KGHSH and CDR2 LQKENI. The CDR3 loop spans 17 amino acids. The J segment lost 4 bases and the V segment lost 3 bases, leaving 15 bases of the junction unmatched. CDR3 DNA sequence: TGTGCCAGCTCACCGGCGGTTGGTAGACTAGCACAATACGAGCAGTACTTC. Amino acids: CASSPAVGRLAQYEQYF.

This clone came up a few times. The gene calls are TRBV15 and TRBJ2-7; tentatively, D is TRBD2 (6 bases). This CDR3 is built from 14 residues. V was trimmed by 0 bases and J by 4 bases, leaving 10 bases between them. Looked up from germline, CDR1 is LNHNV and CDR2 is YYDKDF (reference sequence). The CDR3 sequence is CATSRDTGSYEQYF. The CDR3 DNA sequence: TGTGCCACCAGCAGAGACACCGGGAGTTACGAGCAGTACTTC.

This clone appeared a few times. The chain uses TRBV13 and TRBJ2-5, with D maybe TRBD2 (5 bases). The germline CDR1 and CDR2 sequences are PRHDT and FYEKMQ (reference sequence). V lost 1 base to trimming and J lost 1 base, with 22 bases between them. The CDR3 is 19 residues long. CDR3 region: CASSLVGLAETAAQETQYF. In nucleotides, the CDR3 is TGTGCCAGCAGCTTAGTCGGCCTAGCAGAAACGGCTGCCCAAGAGACCCAGTACTTC.

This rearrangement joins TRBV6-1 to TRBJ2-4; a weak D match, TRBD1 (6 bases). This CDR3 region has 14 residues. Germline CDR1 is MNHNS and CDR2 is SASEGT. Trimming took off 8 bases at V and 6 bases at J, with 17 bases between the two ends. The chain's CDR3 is CASPGGRAPNIQYF. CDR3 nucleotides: TGTGCCAGCCCTGGGGGCAGGGCGCCAAACATTCAGTACTTC.

Here the CDR3 reads CASSRGLNYGYTF. CDR3 DNA: TGTGCCAGCAGCCGAGGACTGAACTATGGCTACACCTTC. The V and J genes are TRBV11-3 and TRBJ1-2; no firm D call. This CDR3 region has 13 residues. CDR1 and CDR2 from the germline V gene are SGHNT and YENEEA. V lost 5 bases to trimming and J lost 2 bases, with 9 bases between them.

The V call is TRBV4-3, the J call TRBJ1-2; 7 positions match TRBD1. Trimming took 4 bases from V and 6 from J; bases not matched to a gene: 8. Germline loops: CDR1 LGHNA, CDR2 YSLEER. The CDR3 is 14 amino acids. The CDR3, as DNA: TGCGCCAGCAGCCGAGACAGGGTTATTCATGGCTACACCTTC. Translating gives CASSRDRVIHGYTF.

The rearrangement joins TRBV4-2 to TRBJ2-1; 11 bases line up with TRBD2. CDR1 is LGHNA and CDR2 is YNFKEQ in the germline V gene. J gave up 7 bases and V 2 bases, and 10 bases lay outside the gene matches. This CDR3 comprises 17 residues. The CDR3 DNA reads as TGTGCCAGCAGCCAACACCGACTAGCGGGACGCAATAATGAGCAGTTCTTC. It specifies CASSQHRLAGRNNEQFF.

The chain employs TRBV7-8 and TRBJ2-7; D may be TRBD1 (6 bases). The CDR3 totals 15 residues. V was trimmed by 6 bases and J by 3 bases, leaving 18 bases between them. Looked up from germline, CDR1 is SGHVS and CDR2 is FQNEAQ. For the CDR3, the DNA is TGTGCCAGCAGGAAGACGACTGACAGGCTCTACGAGCAGTACTTC. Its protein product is CASRKTTDRLYEQYF. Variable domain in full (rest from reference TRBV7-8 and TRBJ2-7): GAGVSQSPRYKVAKRGQDVALRCDPISGHVSLFWYQQALGQGPEFLTYFQNEAQLDKSGLPSDRFFAERPEGSVSTLKIQRTQQEDSAVYLCASRKTTDRLYEQYFGPGTRLTVT.

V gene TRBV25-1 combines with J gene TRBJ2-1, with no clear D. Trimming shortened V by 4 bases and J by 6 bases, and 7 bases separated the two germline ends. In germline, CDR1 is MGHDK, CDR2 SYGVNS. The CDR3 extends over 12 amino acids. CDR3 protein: CASSVYPNEQFF. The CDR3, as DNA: TGTGCCAGCAGTGTCTACCCCAATGAGCAGTTCTTC.

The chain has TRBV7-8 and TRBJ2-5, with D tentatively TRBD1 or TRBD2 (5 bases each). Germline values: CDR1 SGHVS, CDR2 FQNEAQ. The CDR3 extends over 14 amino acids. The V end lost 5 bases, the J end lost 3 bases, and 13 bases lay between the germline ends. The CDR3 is CASSRLMGEETQYF. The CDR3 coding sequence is TGTGCCAGCAGCCGTTTGATGGGGGAAGAGACCCAGTACTTC.

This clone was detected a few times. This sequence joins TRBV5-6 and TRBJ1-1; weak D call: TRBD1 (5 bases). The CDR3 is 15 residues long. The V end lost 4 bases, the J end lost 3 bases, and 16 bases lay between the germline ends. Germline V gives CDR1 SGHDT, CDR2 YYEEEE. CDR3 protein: CASSPPGVGYTEAFF. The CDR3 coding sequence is TGTGCCAGCAGCCCCCCGGGGGTGGGGTACACTGAAGCTTTCTTT.